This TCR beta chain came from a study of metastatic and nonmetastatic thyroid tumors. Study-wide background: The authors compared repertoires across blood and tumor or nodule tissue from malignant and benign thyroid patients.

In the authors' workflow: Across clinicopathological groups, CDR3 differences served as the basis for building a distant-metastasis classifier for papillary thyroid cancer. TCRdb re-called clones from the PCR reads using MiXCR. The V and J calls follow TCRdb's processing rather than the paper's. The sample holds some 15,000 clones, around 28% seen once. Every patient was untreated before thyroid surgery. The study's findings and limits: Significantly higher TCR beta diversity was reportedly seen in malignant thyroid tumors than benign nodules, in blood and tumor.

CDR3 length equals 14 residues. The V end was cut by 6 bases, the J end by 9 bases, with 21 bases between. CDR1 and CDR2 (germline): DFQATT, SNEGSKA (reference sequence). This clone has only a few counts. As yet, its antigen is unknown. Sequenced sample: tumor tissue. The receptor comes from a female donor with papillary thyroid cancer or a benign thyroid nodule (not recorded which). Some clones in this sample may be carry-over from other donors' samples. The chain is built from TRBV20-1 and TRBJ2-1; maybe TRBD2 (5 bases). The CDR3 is CSATVSQDLGEQFF. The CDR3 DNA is TGCAGTGCCACCGTATCCCAGGACTTGGGTGAGCAGTTCTTC.